This TCR beta chain is from a study of cytomegalovirus exposure and HLA in healthy donors. This PCR relied on a set of 60 Vbeta primers and 13 Jbeta primers. Method: immunoSEQ multiplex PCR; TCRdb's copy keeps in-frame clones and lacks some. The profile shows around 220,000 clones, roughly 83% of them singletons. This clone was observed a few times. The CDR3 runs 13 residues. The ends were cut back, 3 bases at V and 7 bases at J, with 12 bases in the middle. CDR1 LGHNA and CDR2 YSLEER come from the germline V gene. This TCR was recovered from a girl aged 10 to 17 in good health and CMV-seronegative. Material: PBMCs. The V gene is TRBV4-3, the J gene TRBJ1-1; D gene unclear. CDR3 sequence (DNA): TGCGCCAGCAGCCAGGACCGGGATTTTGAAGCTTTCTTT. Its protein is CASSQDRDFEAFF.